The 29 T cell receptor beta chains presented below share a single source sample, sequenced in a study of immune evolution from preneoplasia to lung adenocarcinoma. TCRdb's table, derived via immunoSEQ multiplex PCR, lists solely in-frame clones and lacks some. The data show 14,000 or so clones, about 85% seen once. The sequencing sample was made of FFPE lung adenocarcinoma in situ tissue. These receptors came from a donor at least 70 years old with lung adenocarcinoma.

The chain links TRBV30 to TRBJ2-5; D is possibly TRBD1 (5 bases). This CDR3 has 12 residues. Trimming took off 7 bases at V and 5 bases at J, with 14 bases between the two ends. Germline-derived CDR1 and CDR2 are GTSNPN and SVGIG (reference sequence). CDR3 loop: CASGKDGETQYF. The CDR3 DNA sequence: TGTGCCTCAGGGAAGGACGGGGAGACCCAGTACTTC.

The chain uses TRBV6-5 and TRBJ1-2; tentatively, D is TRBD1 (5 bases). The CDR3 has 14 amino acids. Trimming shortened V by 2 bases and J by 8 bases, and 15 bases separated the two germline ends. CDR1 and CDR2 (germline): MNHEY, SVGAGI. This CDR3 is CASSYGVGAGGYTF. CDR3 sequence (DNA): TGTGCCAGCAGTTACGGGGTAGGGGCTGGAGGCTACACCTTC.

This chain joins TRBV28 and TRBJ2-2; 9 positions agree with TRBD2. The CDR3 is made up of 15 amino acids. CDR1 and CDR2 (germline): MDHEN, SYDVKM. V lost 2 bases to trimming and J lost 7 bases; unmatched junction nucleotides: 5. The CDR3 sequence: CASSLAGGHGGELFF. CDR3 DNA sequence: TGTGCCAGCAGTTTAGCGGGAGGGCACGGCGGGGAGCTGTTTTTT.

This chain uses TRBV7-2 with TRBJ2-7; 8 positions match TRBD2. The CDR3 runs to 14 residues. V dropped 5 bases and J dropped 3; count of bases not matched to a gene: 6. Germline V gives CDR1 SGHTA, CDR2 FQGNSA. CDR3 coding DNA: TGTGCCAGCAGCCCAGCGGGGGAGGGCTACGAGCAGTACTTC. It codes for CASSPAGEGYEQYF.

The chain couples TRBV19 to TRBJ2-2; TRBD2 matches 13 bases. The V gene end was trimmed by 3 bases and the J gene end by 5 bases; junction bases not matched to a gene: 6. Germline V gene sequence: CDR1 LNHDA, CDR2 SQIVND (reference sequence). The CDR3 loop spans 17 amino acids. This chain's CDR3 is CASSIWTSGSETGELFF. For the CDR3, the DNA is TGTGCCAGTAGTATTTGGACTAGCGGGAGCGAAACCGGGGAGCTGTTTTTT.

The chain carries TRBV29-1 and TRBJ2-7, with a tentative D call TRBD1 (6 bases). V was clipped by 7 bases and J by 6 bases, with 19 bases between them. This CDR3 has 13 residues. From germline, CDR1 is SQVTM and CDR2 ANQGSEA. CDR3 DNA: TGCAGCGCCCTCGGACAGCTCGCGAGCGAGCAGTACTTC. Its translation: CSALGQLASEQYF.

V gene TRBV7-9 combines with J gene TRBJ2-1; tentatively, D is TRBD1 or TRBD2 (5 bases each). With 6 bases removed from V and 6 bases from J, the gap between germline ends came to 9 bases. CDR1 and CDR2 (germline): SEHNR, FQNEAQ (reference sequence). The CDR3 consists of 12 residues. The CDR3 region is CASSQGTNEQFF. The CDR3 DNA reads TGTGCCAGCAGTCAAGGGACCAATGAGCAGTTCTTC.

This clone was counted a single time. The chain recombines TRBV5-6 with TRBJ2-7; no definite D call. V lost 4 bases to trimming and J lost 3 bases, with 8 bases between them. Germline V lookup: CDR1 SGHDT, CDR2 YYEEEE. The CDR3 extends over 12 amino acids. The CDR3 region is CASSPGGYEQYF. CDR3 nucleotides: TGTGCCAGCAGCCCTGGCGGCTACGAGCAGTACTTC.

This clone was observed once. This sequence joins TRBV28 and TRBJ2-5, with D perhaps matching TRBD2 (6 bases). Germline CDR1 reads MDHEN; CDR2 reads SYDVKM. The CDR3 contains 14 residues. Trimming shortened V by 10 bases and J by 3 bases, and 18 bases separated the two germline ends. CDR3 amino acids: CATTGRRGEETQYF. CDR3 nucleotides: TGTGCCACCACGGGAAGGAGGGGAGAAGAGACCCAGTACTTC.

The genes are TRBV18 and TRBJ2-7; a possible D gene is TRBD1 (6 bases). Germline loops: CDR1 KGHSH, CDR2 LQKENI. The CDR3 length is 13 residues. V was clipped by 2 bases and J by 5 bases, with 10 bases between them. The CDR3 reads CASSPGGENEQYF. CDR3 bases: TGTGCCAGCTCACCAGGGGGCGAAAACGAGCAGTACTTC.

The CDR3 bases are TGTGCCAGCAGCGTCGGTTTTTTCCCCAATGACAGGGCAGCTGAAGCTTTCTTT. This translates into CASSVGFFPNDRAAEAFF. The J gene is TRBJ1-1, the V gene TRBV9, with 7 bases fitting TRBD1. Looked up from germline, CDR1 is SGDLS and CDR2 is YYNGEE. Germline trimming cut 2 bases from V and 6 bases from J; bases unmatched to any gene: 19. The CDR3 has 18 amino acids.

The CDR3 region is CASSLALPGTSGSSTGELFF. The CDR3 DNA sequence: TGTGCCAGCAGCTTAGCGCTGCCCGGGACTAGCGGGAGTAGTACCGGGGAGCTGTTTTTT. The J gene is TRBJ2-2, the V gene TRBV7-6; the match to TRBD2 covers 14 bases. V lost 0 bases to trimming and J lost 5 bases; unmatched junction nucleotides: 11. Germline V lookup: CDR1 SGHVS, CDR2 FNYEAQ. CDR3 length equals 20 residues.

The chain has TRBV12-5 and TRBJ2-5, with 9 bases identical to TRBD1. In germline, CDR1 is LGHNT, CDR2 FRNRAP. The CDR3 is 16 residues long. The ends lost 1 base at V and 5 bases at J; junction bases unmatched: 8. The CDR3 reads CASGLATGGARETQYF. The CDR3 DNA is TGTGCTAGTGGTTTGGCTACAGGGGGCGCAAGGGAGACCCAGTACTTC.

The genes are TRBV7-9 and TRBJ2-7; 10 bases match TRBD2. J was trimmed by 9 bases and V by 5 bases; bases with no gene match: 10. Per the germline V gene, CDR1 is SEHNR and CDR2 is FQNEAQ (reference sequence). This CDR3 is built from 14 residues. The CDR3 loop is CASSPSGRAIVQYF. CDR3 coding DNA: TGTGCCAGCAGCCCGAGCGGGAGGGCAATCGTGCAGTACTTC.

The chain joins TRBV2 to TRBJ1-2; 9 bases fit TRBD1. Unmatched junction bases numbered 7, after V lost 4 bases and J lost 10 bases. The CDR3 runs 13 residues. Germline V gene sequence: CDR1 SNHLY, CDR2 FYNNEI. The CDR3 DNA is TGTGCCAGCAGTGTACCGGGACAGGGCCACTACACCTTC. Translating it yields CASSVPGQGHYTF.

V gene TRBV5-1 combines with J gene TRBJ1-1; D ambiguous. The V end was cut by 3 bases, the J end by 3 bases, with 6 bases between. The CDR3 has 12 residues. CDR1 is SGHRS, CDR2 YFSETQ, per germline. Here the CDR3 DNA reads TGCGCCAGCAGCTATATGGACACTGAAGCTTTCTTT. Its translation is CASSYMDTEAFF.

This chain connects TRBV5-1 to TRBJ2-5, with 7 nucleotides matching TRBD1. V dropped 4 bases and J dropped 5; count of bases not matched to a gene: 11. The germline CDR1 and CDR2 sequences are SGHRS and YFSETQ. The CDR3 length is 15 residues. The CDR3, as DNA: TGCGCCAGCAGCACAGGGGTCGATGTTCGTGAGACCCAGTACTTC. Its translation: CASSTGVDVRETQYF.

The chain links TRBV12-5 to TRBJ2-7, with 8 bases fitting TRBD2. This CDR3 is built from 16 residues. V gave up 4 bases and J gave up 2 bases; unmatched junction bases: 10. Germline V gene lookup returns CDR1 LGHNT and CDR2 FRNRAP. This chain's CDR3 is CASGSKTSGPAYEQYF. The CDR3 region has the DNA TGTGCTAGTGGTTCGAAAACTAGCGGCCCGGCCTACGAGCAGTACTTC.

This rearrangement joins TRBV30 to TRBJ2-7; D not certain. The V gene's germline CDR1 is GTSNPN and CDR2 SVGIG (reference sequence). This CDR3 comprises 12 residues. V lost 1 base and J 0 bases, leaving 4 bases between the germline ends. CDR3 protein: CAWSASSYEQYF. The CDR3, as DNA: TGTGCCTGGAGTGCTAGCTCCTACGAGCAGTACTTC.

This clone has a single count. This chain joins TRBV28 and TRBJ1-1; a possible D gene is TRBD1 (5 bases). The length of the CDR3 is 15 residues. CDR1 and CDR2 (germline): MDHEN, SYDVKM. The ends were cut back, 3 bases at V and 2 bases at J, with 13 bases in the middle. CDR3 nucleotides: TGTGCCAGCAGTTTGGCAGGGTTTAGAAACACTGAAGCTTTCTTT. Encoded protein: CASSLAGFRNTEAFF.

The CDR3, as DNA: TGTGCCAGCAGTACTGTTAGGTGGGATACGCAGTATTTT. Protein sequence: CASSTVRWDTQYF. The chain joins TRBV7-2 to TRBJ2-3; no clear D. Deletions cut 6 bases from V and 6 bases from J, with 13 bases between. Per the germline V gene, CDR1 is SGHTA and CDR2 is FQGNSA. This CDR3 region has 13 residues.

The chain employs TRBV4-2 and TRBJ2-5, with 12 bases lining up with TRBD2. Germline V CDR1 and CDR2: LGHNA, YNFKEQ. J lost 4 bases, V lost 3 bases, and 6 bases had no gene match. The CDR3 runs 16 residues. The CDR3: CASSQATSGSSETQYF. CDR3 nucleotide sequence: TGTGCCAGCAGCCAGGCGACTAGCGGGAGTTCAGAGACCCAGTACTTC.

The V gene is TRBV11-3, the J gene TRBJ2-1, with TRBD2 identical over 8 bases. The CDR3 contains 14 residues. The germline V gene encodes CDR1 SGHNT and CDR2 YENEEA. The V segment lost 5 bases and the J segment 8 bases; nucleotides outside the gene matches: 8. DNA of the CDR3: TGTGCCAGCAGCCCCATAGCGGGACCACATGAGCAGTTCTTC. Translating it yields CASSPIAGPHEQFF.

The V gene is TRBV7-2, the J gene TRBJ1-4; D call uncertain. V gave up 2 bases and J gave up 8 bases, with 12 bases separating them. The CDR3 contains 14 residues. Germline V gene data show CDR1 as SGHTA and CDR2 as FQGNSA. The CDR3 is CASSLTTPREKLFF. Written as DNA, the CDR3 is TGTGCCAGCAGCTTAACGACCCCTCGGGAAAAACTGTTTTTT.

In this sample, this clone turned up a few times. The gene calls are TRBV7-2 and TRBJ2-7; 7 bases fit TRBD1. Germline CDR1 reads SGHTA; CDR2 reads FQGNSA. V dropped 5 bases and J dropped 7; count of bases not matched to a gene: 14. This CDR3 has 15 residues. The DNA of the CDR3 is TGTGCCAGCAGCGGATGGACAGGTGCTCACACAGAGCAGTACTTC. This gives the protein CASSGWTGAHTEQYF.

J is TRBJ2-3 and V is TRBV29-1; D call uncertain. Looked up from germline, CDR1 is SQVTM and CDR2 is ANQGSEA. V gave up 6 bases and J gave up 4 bases, with 8 bases separating them. The CDR3 extends over 11 amino acids. The CDR3 DNA is TGCAGCGTAGGCCGTGCAGATACGCAGTATTTT. This sequence encodes CSVGRADTQYF.

In its sample, this clone was seen a few times. This chain uses TRBV7-2 with TRBJ1-1; D ambiguous. Germline-derived CDR1 and CDR2 are SGHTA and FQGNSA. There are 12 residues in the CDR3. With 2 bases removed from V and 4 bases from J, the gap between germline ends came to 5 bases. The CDR3, as DNA: TGTGCCAGCAGCTTATTCGGCACTGAAGCTTTCTTT. Protein: CASSLFGTEAFF.

The chain links TRBV6-6 to TRBJ1-5; D unresolved. Germline CDR1 is MNHNY and CDR2 is SVGAGI (reference sequence). Trimming stripped 6 bases from V and 4 bases from J, with 10 bases between. The CDR3 has 13 amino acids. The CDR3 spells CASRTYENQPQHF. The CDR3 bases are TGTGCCAGCAGAACATACGAAAATCAGCCCCAGCATTTT.

V usage is TRBV5-6 and J usage is TRBJ1-1, with 9 bases lining up with TRBD1. The CDR3 is 15 amino acids. CDR1 SGHDT and CDR2 YYEEEE come from the germline V gene. Trimming cost V 3 bases and J 2 bases; bases outside gene matches: 5. CDR3 residues: CASSSGTGRNTEAFF. CDR3 in DNA: TGTGCCAGCAGCTCGGGGACAGGGCGAAACACTGAAGCTTTCTTT.